The clone carrying this T cell receptor beta chain has just a few counts. It was with a sample-barcoded 5' primer and a J-beta primer mix that a second PCR of about 6 to 12 cycles was run. TCRdb re-derived calls from the 5' RACE reads in MiXCR, one entry per CDR3 protein. The sample consists of approximately 490,000 distinct CDR3 sequences, 24% of them appearing once. These data belong to a study of blood T cells in healthy people across ages. In the study overall: Template-switching capture recovered about one barcoded beta molecule per two T cells.

The V gene end was trimmed by 6 bases and the J gene end by 4 bases; junction bases not matched to a gene: 5. This CDR3 has 13 amino acids. CDR1 is MNHEY, CDR2 SMNVEV, per germline (reference sequence). These data also formed part of another study, on T cells of mothers and their children. This second study says: All extracted RNA went into cDNA synthesis, approximately 1.4 ug per 15 ul. No persistent microchimeric T cell clones were detected at approximately 91 clones per million clonotypes sensitivity.

This chain connects TRBV27 to TRBJ2-7, with 8 bases that match TRBD1. Input material: blood. This TCR was sampled from a boy aged 5 to 17 in good health. The CDR3, as DNA: TGTGCCAGCAGCAACAGGGGGGAGTACGAGCAGTACTTC. Its protein is CASSNRGEYEQYF.